Shown below are 3 T cell receptor beta chains from a single sample sequenced in a study of cytomegalovirus exposure and HLA in healthy donors. TCRdb's copy holds only in-frame clones and misses some; the assay was immunoSEQ multiplex PCR. The table has more than 300,000 clones, 86% seen once. The sample taken for sequencing was PBMCs. The receptors derive from a woman in her late teens or twenties in good health and CMV-seronegative.

This chain joins TRBV5-1 and TRBJ2-7; 10 nucleotides match TRBD1. Per the germline V gene, CDR1 is SGHRS and CDR2 is YFSETQ. The CDR3 contains 14 residues. With 4 bases clipped from V and 2 bases from J, the junction kept 3 bases outside the gene matches. CDR3 bases: TGCGCCAGCAGCGGGGGACAGGGGACCTACGAGCAGTACTTC. This codes for CASSGGQGTYEQYF.

This chain joins TRBV2 and TRBJ2-2, with D tentatively TRBD2 (5 bases). V lost 8 bases, J lost 0 bases, and 19 bases lay in between. The CDR3 is 17 residues long. The germline CDR1 and CDR2 sequences are SNHLY and FYNNEI. The DNA for the CDR3 is TGTGCCAGCTGGAGAGGACTGCACACTGCGAACACCGGGGAGCTGTTTTTT. Its protein is CASWRGLHTANTGELFF. Filled out from reference TRBV2 and TRBJ2-2, the complete variable domain reads EPEVTQTPSHQVTQMGQEVILRCVPISNHLYFYWYRQILGQKVEFLVSFYNNEISEKSEIFDDQFSVERPDGSNFTLKIRSTKLEDSAMYFCASWRGLHTANTGELFFGEGSRLTVL.

The J gene is TRBJ2-7, the V gene TRBV21-1; whether TRBD1, the table's D call, matches the DNA was not checked. TRBV21-1 corresponds to a pseudogene. CDR3 length: 15 residues. Here the CDR3 reads CASSVRDRGSYEQYF. CDR3 in DNA: TGTGCCAGCAGCGTCCGGGACAGGGGGTCCTACGAGCAGTACTTC.